The entry that follows covers one T cell receptor (beta chain) sequence. Its antigen remains unknown. These data come from a study of OX40 agonist ivuxolimab in advanced cancers. General observations from the study: Some patients who did not respond also had low normalized T-cell clonal expansion.

The CDR3 is 14 amino acids. The V gene's germline CDR1 is SGHNT and CDR2 YENEEA. V lost 0 bases and J 0 bases, leaving 5 bases between the germline ends. TCRdb keeps only in-frame clones here, not all; method: immunoSEQ multiplex PCR. This repertoire shows 74,000 or so clones, approximately 81% found once; its top ten account for 2%. The sample was CD4+ or CD8+ T cells sorted from blood, taken in a trial of the OX40 agonist ivuxolimab. The sequence came from an adult with an advanced solid tumor such as melanoma, head and neck, liver or kidney cancer. This chain connects TRBV11-3 to TRBJ1-1; D remains unclear. Written as DNA, the CDR3 is TGTGCCAGCAGCTTAGACAGGATGAACACTGAAGCTTTCTTT. Amino acids: CASSLDRMNTEAFF.